This T cell receptor beta chain was profiled in a study of T cells in localized non-small cell lung cancer. Sequencing was performed with immunoSEQ multiplex PCR; in TCRdb, only in-frame clones are kept and a portion is missing. The top ten clones hold around a sixth of a sample with about 9,600 clones, roughly 87% of them seen once. CDR1 and CDR2 (germline): SGDLS, YYNGEE. Deletions cut 6 bases from V and 5 bases from J, with 11 bases between. The CDR3 sequence is 12 residues long. On this clone itself: Its antigen is undetermined.

Overall study results and limits: Uninvolved adjacent lung had more T cell clonality than any other tissue, topping tumor. Turning up in adjacent lung were a median roughly 59 of the top 100 tumor clones.

The chain recombines TRBV9 with TRBJ1-2, with D hard to call. The sequencing used peripheral blood, collected before any cancer treatment. The origin of this receptor is a male donor older than 55 with stage III squamous cell lung carcinoma. The CDR3 loop is CASNRDQYGYTF. Here the CDR3 DNA reads TGTGCCAGCAATCGCGACCAATATGGCTACACCTTC.